Listed below are T cell receptor beta chains from one sample, sequenced in a study of identical twins. TCRdb re-called the 5' RACE reads through MiXCR, storing one row per CDR3 protein. The sample includes approximately 700,000 distinct CDR3 sequences, approximately 6% seen only once; the top ten take about 2%. Sequenced sample: naive T cells sorted from blood. Receptor source: a man younger than 30 in good health. The CDR3 runs from the conserved cysteine through the conserved F or W. The D gene is left open where the match is weak. Only some rows state a clone size, as once, few, many or a class for expanded clones.

size,V,D,J,length,CDR3,DNA
-,TRBV24-1,-,TRBJ2-1,12,CATSDSISRQFF,TGTGCCACCAGTGATTCGATCTCGAGGCAGTTCTTC
many,TRBV28,-,TRBJ2-5,17,CASSFQGGFRGQETQYF,TGTGCCAGCAGTTTTCAGGGGGGGTTTCGGGGCCAAGAGACCCAGTACTTC
-,TRBV7-9,-,TRBJ2-7,15,CASSRTGDSLHEQYF,TGTGCCAGCAGCCGAACAGGAGACTCACTACACGAGCAGTACTTC
-,TRBV4-1,-,TRBJ1-4,16,CASSQDRTGANEKLFF,TGCGCCAGCAGCCAAGATAGGACCGGAGCTAATGAAAAACTGTTTTTT
many,TRBV6-5,-,TRBJ2-5,12,CASSYVGETQYF,TGTGCCAGCAGTTACGTGGGTGAGACCCAGTACTTC
-,TRBV4-3,-,TRBJ2-7,16,CASSQDMAGTTYEQYF,TGCGCCAGCAGCCAAGATATGGCAGGAACGACCTACGAGCAGTACTTC
-,TRBV2,TRBD2,TRBJ2-3,15,CASRKLAGGPDTQYF,TGTGCCAGCAGAAAACTAGCGGGAGGGCCCGATACGCAGTATTTT
many,TRBV29-1,-,TRBJ2-7,13,CSVEVPGAYEQYF,TGCAGCGTTGAAGTTCCCGGGGCCTACGAGCAGTACTTC
many,TRBV29-1,-,TRBJ1-2,14,CSVSGKIANYGYTF,TGCAGCGTTTCAGGGAAGATAGCCAACTATGGCTACACCTTC
-,TRBV7-7,TRBD2,TRBJ2-3,16,CASSLGPSGSQHTQYF,TGTGCCAGCAGCTTAGGCCCTAGCGGGAGTCAACATACGCAGTATTTT
-,TRBV12-3/TRBV12-4,-,TRBJ2-2,14,CASSSQAKAGELFF,TGTGCCAGCAGTTCCCAAGCTAAAGCCGGGGAGCTGTTTTTT
-,TRBV4-2,-,TRBJ2-1,18,CASSQGAGGPGSYNEQFF,TGTGCCAGCAGCCAAGGTGCTGGGGGCCCCGGCTCCTACAATGAGCAGTTCTTC
many,TRBV20-1,TRBD1,TRBJ1-1,14,CSAAPGTGNTEAFF,TGCAGTGCTGCTCCCGGGACAGGGAACACTGAAGCTTTCTTT
many,TRBV12-3/TRBV12-4,-,TRBJ2-2,14,CASSFASRTGELFF,TGTGCCAGCAGTTTTGCTAGCCGCACCGGGGAGCTGTTTTTT
-,TRBV5-1,-,TRBJ2-1,17,CASSLTFLAASYNEQFF,TGCGCCAGCAGCTTGACCTTTCTCGCGGCATCCTACAATGAGCAGTTCTTC
-,TRBV29-1,-,TRBJ2-3,14,CSARQGGRLDTQYF,TGCAGCGCTCGACAGGGAGGTCGCCTGGATACGCAGTATTTT
few,TRBV4-1,TRBD2,TRBJ2-3,16,CASSQTTSGLTDTQYF,TGCGCCAGCAGCCAAACGACTAGCGGGCTCACAGATACGCAGTATTTT
-,TRBV7-7,TRBD2,TRBJ2-2,17,CASSQWGGTTNTGELFF,TGTGCCAGCAGCCAGTGGGGGGGTACTACGAACACCGGGGAGCTGTTTTTT
few,TRBV20-1,-,TRBJ2-5,14,CSARDEPGRETQYF,TGCAGTGCTAGAGATGAGCCCGGGCGGGAGACCCAGTACTTC
few,TRBV7-7,TRBD2,TRBJ2-1,18,CASSLREISGSTYNEQFF,TGTGCCAGCAGCTTAAGGGAAATCAGCGGGAGTACCTACAATGAGCAGTTCTTC
many,TRBV5-1,TRBD2,TRBJ2-1,13,CASGGGSYNEQFF,TGCGCCAGCGGCGGGGGCTCCTACAATGAGCAGTTCTTC
-,TRBV6-1,TRBD2,TRBJ2-1,14,CASHRAGGRNEQFF,TGTGCCAGTCATAGAGCGGGAGGTCGTAATGAGCAGTTCTTC
-,TRBV4-2,TRBD1,TRBJ2-7,17,CASSQDSRGQGAYEQYF,TGTGCCAGCAGCCAAGATTCCAGAGGACAGGGCGCCTACGAGCAGTACTTC
few,TRBV14,-,TRBJ1-2,13,CASSQDRNYGYTF,TGTGCCAGCAGCCAAGACAGGAACTATGGCTACACCTTC
-,TRBV2,-,TRBJ2-6,17,CASSGWTERSGANVLTF,TGTGCCAGCAGTGGCTGGACAGAGAGATCTGGGGCCAACGTCCTGACTTTC
few,TRBV5-5,-,TRBJ1-1,15,CASSFLTVSNTEAFF,TGTGCCAGCAGCTTTTTGACAGTTTCGAACACTGAAGCTTTCTTT
-,TRBV6-5,TRBD2,TRBJ2-1,16,CASSYTAGAGVGEQFF,TGTGCCAGCAGTTACACGGCTGGGGCGGGAGTGGGTGAGCAGTTCTTC
many,TRBV6-5,-,TRBJ1-4,17,CASSYSSGGVTNEKLFF,TGTGCCAGCAGTTACTCGAGCGGGGGGGTAACTAATGAAAAACTGTTTTTT
many,TRBV7-9,TRBD2,TRBJ2-1,15,CASSWSGSSYNEQFF,TGTGCCAGCAGCTGGAGCGGGAGCTCCTACAATGAGCAGTTCTTC
-,TRBV7-9,-,TRBJ2-1,14,CASSSDVGFGEQFF,TGTGCCAGCAGCTCGGACGTAGGGTTTGGTGAGCAGTTCTTC
-,TRBV7-8,-,TRBJ2-7,15,CASSLAERDIRLRDF,TGTGCCAGCAGCTTAGCGGAGCGGGACATCCGTTTAAGGGACTTC
few,TRBV29-1,TRBD2,TRBJ2-7,17,CSVDFFTGTSGSSEQYF,TGCAGCGTTGATTTCTTCACCGGGACTAGCGGGAGTAGCGAGCAGTACTTC
-,TRBV28,-,TRBJ2-3,17,CASSLGRGPQSTDTQYF,TGTGCCAGCAGCTTGGGCAGGGGACCCCAATCCACAGATACGCAGTATTTT
many,TRBV29-1,-,TRBJ1-2,13,CSVERDGNYGYTF,TGCAGCGTTGAGAGGGACGGTAACTATGGCTACACCTTC
many,TRBV5-1,-,TRBJ1-2,15,CASSSAVNQAYGYTF,TGCGCCAGCAGCTCAGCCGTAAATCAGGCGTATGGCTACACCTTC